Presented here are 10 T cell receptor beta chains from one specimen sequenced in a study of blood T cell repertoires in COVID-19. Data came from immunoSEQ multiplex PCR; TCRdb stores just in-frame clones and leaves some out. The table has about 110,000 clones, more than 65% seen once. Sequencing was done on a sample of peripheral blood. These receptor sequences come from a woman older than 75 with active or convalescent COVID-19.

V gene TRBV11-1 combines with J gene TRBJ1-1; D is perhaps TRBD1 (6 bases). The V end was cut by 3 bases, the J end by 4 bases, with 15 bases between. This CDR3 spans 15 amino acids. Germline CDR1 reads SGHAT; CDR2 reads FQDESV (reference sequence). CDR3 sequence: CASSFRRGQGTEAFF. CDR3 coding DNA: TGTGCCAGCAGCTTTAGGCGGGGGCAGGGCACTGAAGCTTTCTTT.

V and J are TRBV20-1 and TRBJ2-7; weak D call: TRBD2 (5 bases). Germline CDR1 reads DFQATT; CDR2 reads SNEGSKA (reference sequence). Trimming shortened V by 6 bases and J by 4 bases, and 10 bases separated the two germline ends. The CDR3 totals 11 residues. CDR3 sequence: CSATQRYEQYF. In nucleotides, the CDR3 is TGCAGTGCGACACAGCGGTACGAGCAGTACTTC.

CDR3 region: CASSRTGGGDGYTF. The CDR3 DNA follows: TGTGCCAGCAGCCGGACAGGGGGGGGTGATGGCTACACCTTC. This chain links TRBV7-9 with TRBJ1-2; 10 positions agree with TRBD1. The CDR3 runs to 14 residues. The germline CDR1 and CDR2 sequences are SEHNR and FQNEAQ (reference sequence). The J segment lost 6 bases and the V segment lost 5 bases, leaving 6 bases of the junction unmatched.

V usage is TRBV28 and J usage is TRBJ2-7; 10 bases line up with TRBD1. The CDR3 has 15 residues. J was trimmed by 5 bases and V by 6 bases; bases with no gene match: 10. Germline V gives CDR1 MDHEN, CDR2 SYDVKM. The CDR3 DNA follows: TGTGCCAGCAGAGATTGGACAGGGGGTCGCAACGAGCAGTACTTC. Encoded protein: CASRDWTGGRNEQYF. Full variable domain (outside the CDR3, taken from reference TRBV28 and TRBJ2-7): DVKVTQSSRYLVKRTGEKVFLECVQDMDHENMFWYRQDPGLGLRLIYFSYDVKMKEKGDIPEGYSVSREKKERFSLILESASTNQTSMYLCASRDWTGGRNEQYFGPGTRLTVT.

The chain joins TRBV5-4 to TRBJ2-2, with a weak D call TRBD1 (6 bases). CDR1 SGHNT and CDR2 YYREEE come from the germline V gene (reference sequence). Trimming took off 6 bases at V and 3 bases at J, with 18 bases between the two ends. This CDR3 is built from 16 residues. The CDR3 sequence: CASKPTGRGYTGELFF. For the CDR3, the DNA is TGTGCCAGCAAACCTACAGGGAGAGGTTACACCGGGGAGCTGTTTTTT.

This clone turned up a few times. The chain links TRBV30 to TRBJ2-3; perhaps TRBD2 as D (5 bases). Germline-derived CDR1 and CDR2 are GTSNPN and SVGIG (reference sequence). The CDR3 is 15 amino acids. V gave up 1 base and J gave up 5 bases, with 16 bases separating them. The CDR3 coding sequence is TGTGCCTGGAGTGGCTTTCGGGATCGTGTAGATACGCAGTATTTT. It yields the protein CAWSGFRDRVDTQYF.

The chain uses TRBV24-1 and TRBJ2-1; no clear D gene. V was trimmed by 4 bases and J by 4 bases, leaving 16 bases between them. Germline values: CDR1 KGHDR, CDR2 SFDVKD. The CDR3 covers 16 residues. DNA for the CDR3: TGTGCCACCAGTGAACGGGTCTACGGAACTTACAATGAGCAGTTCTTC. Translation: CATSERVYGTYNEQFF.

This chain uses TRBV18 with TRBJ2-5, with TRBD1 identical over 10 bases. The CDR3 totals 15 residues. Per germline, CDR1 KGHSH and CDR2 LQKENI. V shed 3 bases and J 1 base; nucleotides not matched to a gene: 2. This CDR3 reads CASSPDRGAQETQYF. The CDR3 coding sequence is TGTGCCAGCTCACCGGACAGGGGGGCCCAAGAGACCCAGTACTTC. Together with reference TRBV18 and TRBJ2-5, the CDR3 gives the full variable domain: NAGVMQNPRHLVRRRGQEARLRCSPMKGHSHVYWYRQLPEEGLKFMVYLQKENIIDESGMPKERFSAEFPKEGPSILRIQQVVRGDSAAYFCASSPDRGAQETQYFGPGTRLLVL.

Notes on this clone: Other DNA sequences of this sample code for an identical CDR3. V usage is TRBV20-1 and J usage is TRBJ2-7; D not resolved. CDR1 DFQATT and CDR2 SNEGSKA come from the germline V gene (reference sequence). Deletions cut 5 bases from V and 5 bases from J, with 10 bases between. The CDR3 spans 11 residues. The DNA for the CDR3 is TGCAGTGCTCGTTCAGGCCACGAGCAGTACTTC. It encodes CSARSGHEQYF.

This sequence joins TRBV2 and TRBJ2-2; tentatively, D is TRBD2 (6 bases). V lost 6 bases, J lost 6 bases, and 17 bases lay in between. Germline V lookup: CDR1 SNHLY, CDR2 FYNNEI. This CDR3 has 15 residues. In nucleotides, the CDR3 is TGTGCCAGCAGGACGGGGACTCAAGCGGCCGGGGAGCTGTTTTTT. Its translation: CASRTGTQAAGELFF.